These 29 T cell receptor beta chains came from one sample sequenced in a study of cytomegalovirus exposure and HLA in healthy donors. PCR amplification relied on 60 Vbeta primers (plus 13 Jbeta primers). Profiled with immunoSEQ multiplex PCR; TCRdb holds only in-frame clones, not every one. The top ten clones hold roughly 10% of a sample with around 200,000 clones, over 75% of them seen once. Specimen: PBMCs. These receptors came from a woman in her fifties or sixties in good health and CMV-seropositive.

The sample holds a few counts of this clone. The chain employs TRBV11-2 and TRBJ1-2; D is unresolved. This CDR3 spans 13 amino acids. Germline CDR1 is SGHAT and CDR2 is FQNNGV. V was trimmed by 0 bases and J by 5 bases, leaving 7 bases between them. CDR3 coding DNA: TGTGCCAGCAGCTTAGATCGGAGGTATGGCTACACCTTC. Protein: CASSLDRRYGYTF.

This chain links TRBV10-3 with TRBJ1-1; 7 nucleotides align to TRBD1. The V segment lost 11 bases and the J segment 2 bases; nucleotides outside the gene matches: 5. There are 12 residues in the CDR3. Germline V gene sequence: CDR1 ENHRY, CDR2 SYGVKD. Written as DNA, the CDR3 is TGTGCCGGCCGGACAGGCAACACTGAAGCTTTCTTT. Translation gives CAGRTGNTEAFF.

The V and J genes are TRBV7-2 and TRBJ1-2, with TRBD1 matching 9 bases. This CDR3 has 14 residues. Trimming removed 3 bases from V and 7 bases from J; junction bases left unmatched: 6. Germline V gene lookup returns CDR1 SGHTA and CDR2 FQGNSA. The CDR3 DNA follows: TGTGCCAGCAGCTTGGGACAGGGATCACGTGGCTACACCTTC. As protein: CASSLGQGSRGYTF.

The rearrangement links TRBV18 to TRBJ2-7; possibly TRBD1 for D (6 bases). This CDR3 has 15 residues. Germline V gene sequence: CDR1 KGHSH, CDR2 LQKENI. Trimming stripped 3 bases from V and 2 bases from J, with 14 bases between. The CDR3 coding sequence is TGTGCCAGCTCACCGCGGACAGCGAAAGCCTACGAGCAGTACTTC. Amino acids: CASSPRTAKAYEQYF.

This clone was picked up one time. This chain joins TRBV5-1 and TRBJ2-5; TRBD2 might be the D (5 bases). The length of the CDR3 is 14 residues. The germline gives CDR1 SGHRS, CDR2 YFSETQ. The V end lost 4 bases, the J end lost 5 bases, and 15 bases lay between the germline ends. In DNA form, the CDR3 reads TGCGCCAGCAGCCTGGAAATCGGGAAGGAGACCCAGTACTTC. Residues: CASSLEIGKETQYF.

This sequence joins TRBV28 and TRBJ1-5, with D maybe TRBD1 (5 bases). CDR1 is MDHEN, CDR2 SYDVKM, per germline. The germline V and J ends were trimmed by 7 bases and 9 bases, with 13 bases remaining between them. The CDR3 sequence is 12 residues long. This CDR3 is CASTSRGTPQHF. The DNA for the CDR3 is TGTGCCAGCACCTCCCGGGGGACGCCCCAGCATTTT.

The CDR3 protein is CASSPTRASGGARFF. DNA of the CDR3: TGTGCCAGCAGTCCAACACGGGCTAGCGGGGGGGCACGGTTCTTC. The chain links TRBV28 to TRBJ2-1, with 12 bases lining up with TRBD2. The CDR3 is made up of 15 amino acids. Trimming at V came to 5 bases and at J to 15 bases, leaving 14 bases not matched to a gene. CDR1 and CDR2 from the germline V gene are MDHEN and SYDVKM.

This clone was observed a single time. The chain is built from TRBV12-5 and TRBJ2-7; D is perhaps TRBD2 (5 bases). The better agreement between TRBJ2-1 and the DNA end casts doubt on the J call. CDR3 size: 12 residues. CDR1 is LGHNT, CDR2 FRNRAP, per germline. The CDR3: CASGLGDNEQFF. CDR3 coding DNA: TGTGCTAGTGGTCTCGGGGACAATGAGCAGTTCTTC.

The table lists this clone with a few counts. The rearrangement uses TRBV4-2 and TRBJ1-6; 8 bases match TRBD1. The CDR3 totals 14 residues. Germline V gives CDR1 LGHNA, CDR2 YNFKEQ. The V and J ends lost 5 bases and 9 bases, in that order; junction bases with no gene match: 6. In DNA form, the CDR3 reads TGTGCCAGCAGCGTCGGACAGGGAAGTTCACCCCTCCACTTT. It yields the protein CASSVGQGSSPLHF.

About this clone itself: The junction departs from the called germline gene at one end, perhaps through a read error. This sequence joins TRBV7-9 and TRBJ2-1; 7 bases line up with TRBD1. The CDR3 is 14 residues long. Germline-derived CDR1 and CDR2 are SEHNR and FQNEAQ (reference sequence). The CDR3 reads CSSIDRAAYNEQFF. CDR3 coding DNA: TGTTCCAGCATCGACAGGGCGGCCTACAATGAGCAGTTCTTC. Combining the CDR3 with reference TRBV7-9 and TRBJ2-1 gives the whole variable domain DTGVSQNPRHKITKRGQNVTFRCDPISEHNRLYWYRQTLGQGPEFLTYFQNEAQLEKSRLLSDRFSAERPKGSFSTLEIQRTEQGDSAMYLCSSIDRAAYNEQFFGPGTRLTVL.

This clone was seen only a few times. J is TRBJ2-6 and V is TRBV7-9; D remains unclear. This CDR3 is built from 17 residues. Between the trimmed V and J ends, which lost 4 bases and 0 bases, there was a span of 13 bases. Germline-derived CDR1 and CDR2 are SEHNR and FQNEAQ (reference sequence). Here the CDR3 DNA reads TGTGCCAGCAGCTACTTCACCTTAAACTCTGGGGCCAACGTCCTGACTTTC. It translates to CASSYFTLNSGANVLTF.

This chain uses TRBV7-2 with TRBJ1-5; maybe TRBD1 (5 bases). There are 15 residues in the CDR3. Germline V gives CDR1 SGHTA, CDR2 FQGNSA. The V end lost 4 bases, the J end lost 6 bases, and 16 bases lay between the germline ends. CDR3 nucleotide sequence: TGTGCCAGCAGCTCACCCCGTGGGGGGTTTCAGCCCCAGCATTTT. Translating gives CASSSPRGGFQPQHF.

This clone has just a few counts. The chain carries TRBV7-9 and TRBJ1-6; D might be TRBD1 (6 bases). The ends were cut back, 7 bases at V and 10 bases at J, with 17 bases in the middle. The CDR3 loop spans 14 amino acids. The germline V gene has CDR1 SEHNR and CDR2 FQNEAQ (reference sequence). The CDR3 DNA follows: TGTGCCAGCACCCCTATCCAGGGGAAGTCACCCCTCCACTTT. As protein: CASTPIQGKSPLHF.

This clone showed up just once. This rearrangement joins TRBV5-1 to TRBJ1-1; 8 nucleotides match TRBD1. The CDR3 extends over 14 amino acids. With 0 bases clipped from V and 8 bases from J, the junction kept 6 bases outside the gene matches. Germline-derived CDR1 and CDR2 are SGHRS and YFSETQ. In nucleotides, the CDR3 is TGCGCCAGCAGCTTGGCTTCAGGGGGCGAAGAAGCTTTCTTT. Translation gives CASSLASGGEEAFF.

The chain is built from TRBV28 and TRBJ1-2; a possible D gene is TRBD1 (5 bases). The germline CDR1 and CDR2 sequences are MDHEN and SYDVKM. The V and J ends lost 5 bases and 8 bases respectively, with 18 bases between them. The CDR3 length is 14 residues. The chain's CDR3 is CASSPTGSPGGYTF. The CDR3 nucleotides are TGTGCCAGCAGTCCAACAGGCTCCCCAGGGGGCTACACCTTC.

The V and J genes are TRBV30 and TRBJ1-2, with no clear D. Looked up from germline, CDR1 is GTSNPN and CDR2 is SVGIG (reference sequence). The CDR3 sequence is 14 residues long. V gave up 0 bases and J gave up 13 bases, with 21 bases separating them. CDR3 in amino acids: CAWSVAGTAVHRTF. Written as DNA, the CDR3 is TGTGCCTGGAGTGTAGCCGGCACAGCCGTCCATCGCACCTTC.

V gene TRBV18 combines with J gene TRBJ1-4; D is ambiguous. V dropped 5 bases and J dropped 0 bases, with 7 bases sitting between them. The CDR3 extends over 14 amino acids. The germline gives CDR1 KGHSH, CDR2 LQKENI. CDR3 in DNA: TGTGCCAGCTCAGGACTCTCAACTAATGAAAAACTGTTTTTT. Translating gives CASSGLSTNEKLFF.

The rearrangement links TRBV5-5 to TRBJ1-2, with TRBD1 matching over 7 bases. V trimming: 4 bases; J trimming: 3 bases; junction bases outside the gene matches: 9. The CDR3 totals 15 residues. Germline V gene data show CDR1 as SGHKS and CDR2 as YYEKEE (reference sequence). CDR3 sequence reads: CASSLTGQAYYGYTF. In DNA form, the CDR3 reads TGTGCCAGCAGCCTGACCGGACAGGCTTACTATGGCTACACCTTC.

V usage is TRBV19 and J usage is TRBJ2-1, with 8 nucleotides matching TRBD2. The CDR3 consists of 14 residues. Germline trimming cut 6 bases from V and 6 bases from J; bases unmatched to any gene: 7. CDR1 is LNHDA and CDR2 is SQIVND in the germline V gene (reference sequence). The CDR3 reads CASSGTRVGNEQFF. CDR3 coding DNA: TGTGCCAGTAGCGGGACTAGGGTTGGCAATGAGCAGTTCTTC.

The V gene is TRBV18, the J gene TRBJ1-5, with D perhaps TRBD1 (6 bases). Germline V gene lookup returns CDR1 KGHSH and CDR2 LQKENI. V gave up 8 bases and J gave up 0 bases, with 11 bases separating them. This CDR3 is 14 amino acids long. The CDR3 sequence is CASAQGNSNQPQHF. CDR3 DNA sequence: TGTGCCAGCGCCCAGGGGAATAGCAATCAGCCCCAGCATTTT.

The chain employs TRBV7-2 and TRBJ2-1; TRBD2 matches 12 bases. CDR3 length equals 18 residues. The ends lost 4 bases at V and 10 bases at J; junction bases unmatched: 17. From germline, CDR1 is SGHTA and CDR2 FQGNSA. CDR3 nucleotide sequence: TGTGCCAGCAGCTCCCGTTCGTCGCTAGCGGGGGGGAAATGGGAGCAGTTCTTC. This codes for CASSSRSSLAGGKWEQFF.

The chain couples TRBV7-2 to TRBJ2-3; TRBD2 aligns across 11 bases. Per the germline V gene, CDR1 is SGHTA and CDR2 is FQGNSA. This CDR3 contains 16 residues. Unmatched junction bases numbered 14, after V lost 5 bases and J lost 10 bases. DNA for the CDR3: TGTGCCAGCAGCCCCCAGACTAGCGGGGCGAGTCAGGCGCAGTATTTT. This encodes CASSPQTSGASQAQYF.

The rearrangement links TRBV6-5 to TRBJ2-7; unclear D gene. Deletions cut 5 bases from V and 11 bases from J, with 13 bases between. This CDR3 comprises 11 residues. The germline gives CDR1 MNHEY, CDR2 SVGAGI. The CDR3 bases are TGTGCCAGCAGTGAACAGAGCTGGGAGTACTTC. It encodes CASSEQSWEYF.

A single count supports this clone. This chain uses TRBV4-3 with TRBJ2-5; D gene unclear. The CDR3 is made up of 13 amino acids. Per germline, CDR1 LGHNA and CDR2 YSLEER. Trimming cost V 4 bases and J 1 base, with 7 bases left between them. The chain's CDR3 is CASSLRVQETQYF. CDR3 in DNA: TGCGCCAGCAGCCTACGAGTCCAAGAGACCCAGTACTTC.

The chain links TRBV6-5 to TRBJ2-3; D possibly corresponds to TRBD2 (7 bases). The CDR3 spans 15 residues. Trimming shortened V by 6 bases and J by 0 bases, and 13 bases separated the two germline ends. In germline, CDR1 is MNHEY, CDR2 SVGAGI. The CDR3 reads CASSRGGVSTDTQYF. DNA for the CDR3: TGTGCCAGCAGCCGAGGGGGGGTTAGCACAGATACGCAGTATTTT.

The chain links TRBV7-7 to TRBJ1-4; D unclear. V was trimmed by 5 bases and J by 7 bases, leaving 11 bases between them. From germline, CDR1 is SSHAT and CDR2 FNYEAQ (reference sequence). The CDR3 length is 13 residues. The CDR3 sequence: CASSLAAGEKLFF. The CDR3 DNA is TGTGCCAGCAGCCTCGCGGCGGGTGAAAAACTGTTTTTT.

This clone showed up just a few times. This rearrangement joins TRBV4-2 to TRBJ2-1; D is uncertain. Germline V gives CDR1 LGHNA, CDR2 YNFKEQ. The germline V and J ends were trimmed by 0 bases and 2 bases, with 8 bases remaining between them. The CDR3 has 15 residues. The CDR3 loop reads CASSQDLGAYNEQFF. CDR3 sequence (DNA): TGTGCCAGCAGCCAAGATCTCGGAGCCTACAATGAGCAGTTCTTC.

The V gene is TRBV5-4, the J gene TRBJ2-5, with 9 bases identical to TRBD1. J lost 4 bases, V lost 8 bases, and 12 bases had no gene match. There are 15 residues in the CDR3. Germline lookup yields CDR1 SGHNT and CDR2 YYREEE (reference sequence). CDR3 region: CASKTNQGQGETQYF. DNA of the CDR3: TGTGCCAGTAAAACAAACCAGGGACAGGGAGAGACCCAGTACTTC.

J is TRBJ2-7 and V is TRBV27, with TRBD1 matching 10 bases. CDR3 length equals 12 residues. J was trimmed by 6 bases and V by 5 bases; bases with no gene match: 1. In germline, CDR1 is MNHEY, CDR2 SMNVEV (reference sequence). The CDR3, as DNA: TGTGCCAGCAGTCGGGACAGGGGCGAGCAGTACTTC. Protein product: CASSRDRGEQYF.